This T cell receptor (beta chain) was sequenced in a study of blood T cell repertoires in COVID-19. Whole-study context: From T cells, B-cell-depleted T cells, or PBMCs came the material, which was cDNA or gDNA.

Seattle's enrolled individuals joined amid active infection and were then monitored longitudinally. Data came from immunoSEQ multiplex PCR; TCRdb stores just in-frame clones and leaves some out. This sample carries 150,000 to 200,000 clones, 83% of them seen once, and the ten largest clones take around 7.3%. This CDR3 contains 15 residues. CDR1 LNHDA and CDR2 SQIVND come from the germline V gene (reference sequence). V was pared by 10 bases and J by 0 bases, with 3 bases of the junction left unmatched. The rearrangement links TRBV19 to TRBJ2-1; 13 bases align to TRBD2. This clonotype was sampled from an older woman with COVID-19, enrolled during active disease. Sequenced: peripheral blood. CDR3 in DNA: TGTGCCACTGGGACTAGCGGGACCTCCTACAATGAGCAGTTCTTC. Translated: CATGTSGTSYNEQFF.